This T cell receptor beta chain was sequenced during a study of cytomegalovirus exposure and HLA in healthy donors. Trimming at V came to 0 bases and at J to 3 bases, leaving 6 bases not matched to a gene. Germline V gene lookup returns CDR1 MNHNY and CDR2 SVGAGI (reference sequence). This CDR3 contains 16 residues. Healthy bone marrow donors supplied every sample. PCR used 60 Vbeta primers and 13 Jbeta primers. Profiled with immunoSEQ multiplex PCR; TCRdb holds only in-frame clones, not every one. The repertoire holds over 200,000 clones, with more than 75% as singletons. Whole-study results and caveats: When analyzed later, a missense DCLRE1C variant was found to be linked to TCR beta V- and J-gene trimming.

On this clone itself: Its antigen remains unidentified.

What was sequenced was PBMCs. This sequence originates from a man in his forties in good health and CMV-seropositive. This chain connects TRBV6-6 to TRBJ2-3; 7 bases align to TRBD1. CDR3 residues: CASSYSPGQRTDTQYF. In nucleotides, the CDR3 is TGTGCCAGCAGTTACTCCCCGGGACAGCGAACAGATACGCAGTATTTT.